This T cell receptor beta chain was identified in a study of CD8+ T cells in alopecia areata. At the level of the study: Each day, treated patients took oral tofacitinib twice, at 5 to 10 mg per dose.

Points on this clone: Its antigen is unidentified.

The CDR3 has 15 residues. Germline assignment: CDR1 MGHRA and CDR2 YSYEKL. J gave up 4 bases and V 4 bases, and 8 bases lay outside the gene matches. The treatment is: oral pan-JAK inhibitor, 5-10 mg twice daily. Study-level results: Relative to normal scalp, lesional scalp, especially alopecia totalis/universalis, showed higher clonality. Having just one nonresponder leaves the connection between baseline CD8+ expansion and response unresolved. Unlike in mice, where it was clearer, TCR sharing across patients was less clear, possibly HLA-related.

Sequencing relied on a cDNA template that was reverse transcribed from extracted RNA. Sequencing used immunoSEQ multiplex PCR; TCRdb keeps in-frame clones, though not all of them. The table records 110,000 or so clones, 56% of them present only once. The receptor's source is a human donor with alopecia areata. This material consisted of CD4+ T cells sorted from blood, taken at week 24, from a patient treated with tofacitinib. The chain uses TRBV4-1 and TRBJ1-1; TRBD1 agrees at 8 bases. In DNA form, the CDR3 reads TGCGCCAGCAGCCCCGGACAGGGAGTGAGCACTGAAGCTTTCTTT. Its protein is CASSPGQGVSTEAFF.